This T cell receptor (beta chain) came from a study of blood T cell repertoires in COVID-19. Study at large: COVID-19 samples from acute and convalescent phases originated in the United States, Italy and Spain.

Original handling: For nucleated cells, counts were estimated from reference gene primer amplification. Clones were read by immunoSEQ multiplex PCR, and TCRdb kept only the in-frame ones, dropping some. From that table come the V and J calls and clone size; the DNA was used to work out D and trimming. The sample yields about 100,000 clones, about 86% seen once. Germline V CDR1 and CDR2: SGHRS, YFSETQ. This CDR3 contains 17 residues. The V gene end was trimmed by 4 bases and the J gene end by 6 bases; junction bases not matched to a gene: 11. This sequence originates from a woman of 80 years or more with active or convalescent COVID-19. The sequenced sample was peripheral blood. The chain has TRBV5-1 and TRBJ1-6; 9 bases map to TRBD1. The DNA of the CDR3 is TGCGCCAGCAGCCGGGACAGGGAAGTTTTCAGTAATTCACCCCTCCACTTT. This sequence encodes CASSRDREVFSNSPLHF.